A selection of T cell receptor beta chains follows, all from one sample in a study of Graves' ophthalmopathy and Graves' hyperthyroidism. Via MiXCR, TCRdb re-called the multiplex PCR reads, giving one row per CDR3 protein. The top ten clones hold 11% of a sample with more than 1,000,000 distinct CDR3 sequences, around a third of them seen once. Source material: peripheral blood or thyroid tissue (not recorded which). These TCRs come from an adult man with Graves' hyperthyroidism. The CDR3 runs from the conserved cysteine through the conserved F or W. The D gene is left open where the match is weak. Some rows mark clone size as missing; the rest say once, few, many or name a class of expanded clone.

j_gene: TRBJ2-1; d_gene: .; abundance: .; v_gene: TRBV20-1; CDR3aa: CSGVYNEQFF; CDR3nt: TGCAGTGGGGTTTACAATGAGCAGTTCTTC
j_gene: TRBJ1-2; d_gene: .; abundance: .; v_gene: TRBV29-1; CDR3aa: CSVESAGRNGYTF; CDR3nt: TGCAGCGTTGAATCCGCAGGGAGAAATGGCTACACCTTC
j_gene: TRBJ2-1; d_gene: TRBD2; abundance: few; v_gene: TRBV2; CDR3aa: CASSTSGSYNEQFF; CDR3nt: TGTGCCAGCAGTACTAGCGGGAGTTACAATGAGCAGTTCTTC
j_gene: TRBJ2-7; d_gene: .; abundance: many; v_gene: TRBV15; CDR3aa: CATSRDGGDYEQYF; CDR3nt: TGTGCCACCAGCAGAGATGGAGGGGATTACGAGCAGTACTTC
j_gene: TRBJ2-7; d_gene: TRBD1; abundance: .; v_gene: TRBV10-3; CDR3aa: CAISELGQEALYEQYF; CDR3nt: TGTGCCATCAGTGAATTGGGACAGGAGGCCCTCTACGAGCAGTACTTC
j_gene: TRBJ1-6; d_gene: TRBD1; abundance: many; v_gene: TRBV20-1; CDR3aa: CSAYPPGGSSPLHF; CDR3nt: TGCAGTGCCTACCCCCCAGGGGGCAGTTCACCCCTCCACTTT
j_gene: TRBJ1-6; d_gene: .; abundance: few; v_gene: TRBV24-1; CDR3aa: CATSVNVSSYNSPLHF; CDR3nt: TGTGCCACCAGTGTGAATGTGAGCTCCTATAATTCACCCCTCCACTTT
j_gene: TRBJ1-1; d_gene: .; abundance: .; v_gene: TRBV11-1; CDR3aa: CARSAEAFF; CDR3nt: TGTGCCAGGAGCGCTGAAGCTTTCTTT
j_gene: TRBJ1-1; d_gene: .; abundance: .; v_gene: TRBV9; CDR3aa: CASSATGGQVSTEAFF; CDR3nt: TGTGCCAGCAGCGCAACGGGTGGTCAGGTTAGCACTGAAGCTTTCTTT
j_gene: TRBJ1-2; d_gene: .; abundance: many; v_gene: TRBV29-1; CDR3aa: CSVEGVNGSSGYGYTF; CDR3nt: TGCAGCGTTGAAGGGGTAAACGGCTCCTCGGGCTATGGCTACACCTTC
j_gene: TRBJ1-4; d_gene: TRBD1; abundance: once; v_gene: TRBV15; CDR3aa: CATSSLSGTGGNEKLFF; CDR3nt: TGTGCCACCAGCAGCCTCTCCGGGACAGGGGGCAATGAAAAACTGTTTTTT
j_gene: TRBJ1-3; d_gene: .; abundance: many; v_gene: TRBV12-3/TRBV12-4; CDR3aa: CASSGTSRDGNTIYF; CDR3nt: TGTGCCAGCAGTGGAACCTCCCGGGATGGAAACACCATATATTTT
j_gene: TRBJ1-2; d_gene: TRBD1; abundance: .; v_gene: TRBV10-3; CDR3aa: CASSLWDRGRSNYGYTF; CDR3nt: TGTGCCAGCAGTTTGTGGGACAGGGGCCGTTCTAACTATGGCTACACCTTC
j_gene: TRBJ2-5; d_gene: .; abundance: .; v_gene: TRBV4-1; CDR3aa: CASSPSFQGKTQYF; CDR3nt: TGCGCCAGCAGCCCGTCATTCCAGGGGAAGACCCAGTACTTC
j_gene: TRBJ2-5; d_gene: .; abundance: many; v_gene: TRBV10-3; CDR3aa: CAISEVSRRGPGKTQYF; CDR3nt: TGTGCCATCAGTGAGGTGTCGCGCAGGGGACCGGGAAAGACCCAGTACTTC
j_gene: TRBJ1-1; d_gene: TRBD1; abundance: .; v_gene: TRBV28; CDR3aa: CASRNPGQGAPEAFF; CDR3nt: TGTGCCAGCAGAAACCCGGGACAGGGGGCCCCTGAAGCTTTCTTT
j_gene: TRBJ1-3; d_gene: .; abundance: .; v_gene: TRBV29-1; CDR3aa: CSVVPRATDYGNTIYF; CDR3nt: TGCAGCGTTGTCCCCCGGGCCACGGACTATGGCAACACCATATATTTT
j_gene: TRBJ1-2; d_gene: .; abundance: .; v_gene: TRBV19; CDR3aa: CASSMVANHGYTF; CDR3nt: TGTGCCAGTAGTATGGTCGCTAACCATGGCTACACCTTC
j_gene: TRBJ1-1; d_gene: TRBD1; abundance: .; v_gene: TRBV20-1; CDR3aa: CSALELAGGGSGTEAFF; CDR3nt: TGCAGTGCTCTAGAGTTGGCAGGGGGAGGTTCGGGCACTGAAGCTTTCTTT
j_gene: TRBJ2-2; d_gene: .; abundance: many; v_gene: TRBV29-1; CDR3aa: CSVEKGANTGELFF; CDR3nt: TGCAGCGTTGAAAAGGGGGCGAACACCGGGGAGCTGTTTTTT
j_gene: TRBJ2-7; d_gene: .; abundance: .; v_gene: TRBV20-1; CDR3aa: CSAPGRVWYEQYF; CDR3nt: TGCAGTGCGCCCGGAAGGGTTTGGTACGAGCAGTACTTC
j_gene: TRBJ1-4; d_gene: .; abundance: once; v_gene: TRBV19; CDR3aa: CASSPEANYGANEKLFF; CDR3nt: TGTGCCAGTAGTCCTGAAGCTAATTATGGAGCTAATGAAAAACTGTTTTTT